The 32 T cell receptor beta chains below were found in one sample sequenced in a study of Graves' ophthalmopathy and Graves' hyperthyroidism. RNA transcripts yielded amplified TCR beta CDR3 regions. HTBI-primed first-round RT-PCR preceded second-round multiplex PCR. TCRdb redid the calling of the multiplex PCR reads with MiXCR, one entry per CDR3 protein. This table has around 400,000 distinct CDR3 sequences, over 20% appearing once. Source material: peripheral blood. The receptors were sampled from a woman under 30 with stable Graves' hyperthyroidism.

The CDR3 nucleotides read TGCGCCAGCAGCTCCAAGACGACTATCACCTACGAGCAGTACTTC. This codes for CASSSKTTITYEQYF. This chain links TRBV5-1 with TRBJ2-7; D might be TRBD2 (5 bases). With 3 bases removed from V and 2 bases from J, the gap between germline ends came to 15 bases. Germline lookup yields CDR1 SGHRS and CDR2 YFSETQ. This CDR3 region has 15 residues. Drawing the rest from reference TRBV5-1 and TRBJ2-7, the complete variable domain is KAGVTQTPRYLIKTRGQQVTLSCSPISGHRSVSWYQQTPGQGLQFLFEYFSETQRNKGNFPGRFSGRQFSNSRSEMNVSTLELGDSALYLCASSSKTTITYEQYFGPGTRLTVT.

This rearrangement joins TRBV4-1 to TRBJ2-7; TRBD2 agrees at 10 bases. With V trimmed by 1 base and J by 3 bases, 12 bases remained unmatched. This CDR3 spans 18 amino acids. In germline, CDR1 is MGHRA, CDR2 YSYEKL. The CDR3 DNA is TGCGCCAGCAGCCAAGTTCTAATACGGCTAGCGGGAGACTACGAGCAGTACTTC. This gives the protein CASSQVLIRLAGDYEQYF.

This clonotype was counted once. The V gene is TRBV12-5, the J gene TRBJ1-2; a possible D gene is TRBD1 (5 bases). The germline V gene has CDR1 LGHNT and CDR2 FRNRAP. Trimming took off 6 bases at V and 0 bases at J, with 11 bases between the two ends. The length of the CDR3 is 14 residues. CDR3 nucleotides: TGTGCTAGTGGAGGGGCAGATTCTAACTATGGCTACACCTTC. Its translation: CASGGADSNYGYTF.

The table lists this clonotype with a few counts. The V gene is TRBV2, the J gene TRBJ1-3; 8 bases map to TRBD1. Germline-derived CDR1 and CDR2 are SNHLY and FYNNEI. This CDR3 contains 16 residues. The ends lost 5 bases at V and 0 bases at J; junction bases unmatched: 6. CDR3 in amino acids: CASSRTGPSSGNTIYF. In DNA, the CDR3 is TGTGCCAGCAGTCGGACAGGGCCTTCCTCTGGAAACACCATATATTTT.

Here the CDR3 reads CATSWTGELRQPQHF. For the CDR3, the DNA is TGTGCCACCTCGTGGACAGGGGAGCTTCGGCAGCCCCAGCATTTT. This rearrangement joins TRBV10-3 to TRBJ1-5; the match to TRBD1 covers 9 bases. Germline assignment: CDR1 ENHRY and CDR2 SYGVKD. With V trimmed by 10 bases and J by 7 bases, 14 bases remained unmatched. This CDR3 is 15 amino acids long.

This clonotype was seen many times. The genes are TRBV28 and TRBJ1-1; D call uncertain. The CDR3 has 14 amino acids. V was clipped by 5 bases and J by 0 bases, with 10 bases between them. Germline assignment: CDR1 MDHEN and CDR2 SYDVKM. CDR3 coding DNA: TGTGCCAGCAGTCTTCGGACGATGAACACTGAAGCTTTCTTT. This translates into CASSLRTMNTEAFF.

The V call is TRBV20-1, the J call TRBJ2-7; 9 nucleotides line up with TRBD2. The CDR3 has 17 residues. J lost 5 bases, V lost 3 bases, and 17 bases had no gene match. Germline V gene lookup returns CDR1 DFQATT and CDR2 SNEGSKA (reference sequence). The CDR3 loop is CSARDALGSGSVHEQYF. CDR3 bases: TGCAGTGCTAGGGACGCGCTGGGTAGCGGGAGCGTCCACGAGCAGTACTTC.

The sample holds many counts of this clonotype. The V gene is TRBV5-1, the J gene TRBJ1-1; no clear D gene. CDR1 SGHRS and CDR2 YFSETQ come from the germline V gene. Trimming removed 2 bases at V and 2 bases at J, with 13 bases between. This CDR3 has 15 amino acids. The CDR3 coding sequence is TGCGCCAGCAGCTTAAACAGAGACTTAAACACTGAAGCTTTCTTT. The encoded protein is CASSLNRDLNTEAFF.

In this sample, this clonotype turned up many times. The chain employs TRBV12-3 or TRBV12-4 and TRBJ2-7; 7 positions agree with TRBD2. Unmatched junction bases numbered 16, after V lost 7 bases and J lost 7 bases. The CDR3 length is 15 residues. CDR3 sequence reads: CASMPPLAGAREQYF. In DNA form, the CDR3 reads TGTGCCAGCATGCCCCCGTTGGCGGGAGCTCGGGAGCAGTACTTC.

The chain has TRBV6-5 and TRBJ1-3; tentative D call: TRBD1 (6 bases). V lost 2 bases and J 0 bases, leaving 8 bases between the germline ends. Germline V gives CDR1 MNHEY, CDR2 SVGAGI. The CDR3 has 15 amino acids. The CDR3 spells CASSYGQLSGNTIYF. The CDR3 DNA reads TGTGCCAGCAGTTACGGACAGCTCTCTGGAAACACCATATATTTT.

This clonotype was seen many times. The gene calls are TRBV7-2 and TRBJ1-1, with D maybe TRBD1 (5 bases). The CDR3 sequence is 13 residues long. Deletions cut 5 bases from V and 13 bases from J, with 20 bases between. Germline V gene sequence: CDR1 SGHTA, CDR2 FQGNSA. The CDR3 DNA reads as TGTGCCAGCAGCCCCCGGGGGGAAGGCATCGGTTTCTTT. It translates to CASSPRGEGIGFF.

This clonotype was observed at least ten times. The rearrangement links TRBV20-1 to TRBJ2-6; the match to TRBD2 covers 13 bases. Germline V lookup: CDR1 DFQATT, CDR2 SNEGSKA (reference sequence). The CDR3 has 17 amino acids. With 1 base clipped from V and 4 bases from J, the junction kept 4 bases outside the gene matches. For the CDR3, the DNA is TGCAGTGCTAGAGTGACTAGCGGGAGGCTCGGGGCCAACGTCCTGACTTTC. As protein: CSARVTSGRLGANVLTF.

The genes are TRBV7-2 and TRBJ2-5; D may correspond to TRBD1 or TRBD2 (5 bases each). CDR3 length: 14 residues. The germline CDR1 and CDR2 sequences are SGHTA and FQGNSA. Between the trimmed V and J ends, which lost 1 base and 7 bases, there was a span of 13 bases. CDR3 in DNA: TGTGCCAGCAGCTTAGTCGGGGACCACCGGACCCAGTACTTC. Amino acid sequence: CASSLVGDHRTQYF.

At least ten counts were recorded for this clonotype. V is TRBV9 and J is TRBJ2-7; the match to TRBD1 covers 7 bases. Germline V gene lookup returns CDR1 SGDLS and CDR2 YYNGEE. The CDR3 is 15 amino acids. Trimming removed 4 bases from V and 0 bases from J; junction bases left unmatched: 7. The CDR3 DNA reads TGTGCCAGCAGCTTTGGGGACAGCCACTCCTACGAGCAGTACTTC. Amino acids: CASSFGDSHSYEQYF.

As to this clonotype: A read error is possible here, since a much larger clone lies one base away. The chain links TRBV29-1 to TRBJ1-1; tentative D call: TRBD1 (6 bases). Germline V lookup: CDR1 SQVTM, CDR2 ANQGSEA. The CDR3 totals 12 residues. CDR3 in amino acids: CSVTGMNTEGFF. CDR3 sequence (DNA): TGCAGCGTAACAGGGATGAACACTGAAGGTTTCTTT. The complete variable domain, with remaining parts taken from reference TRBV29-1 and TRBJ1-1, reads SAVISQKPSRDICQRGTSLTIQCQVDSQVTMMFWYRQQPGQSLTLIATANQGSEATYESGFVIDKFPISRPNLTFSTLTVSNMSPEDSSIYLCSVTGMNTEGFFGQGTRLTVV.

Ten or more counts support this clonotype. The gene calls are TRBV5-4 and TRBJ2-2; tentatively, D is TRBD2 (5 bases). This CDR3 region has 14 residues. The ends were cut back, 6 bases at V and 3 bases at J, with 12 bases in the middle. Per the germline V gene, CDR1 is SGHNT and CDR2 is YYREEE (reference sequence). DNA for the CDR3: TGTGCCAGCAAGGAGGCCCCGGACACCGGGGAGCTGTTTTTT. This sequence encodes CASKEAPDTGELFF.

This clonotype was observed a handful of times. The V gene is TRBV11-2, the J gene TRBJ2-5; D possibly corresponds to TRBD1 (6 bases). V was pared by 2 bases and J by 1 base, with 14 bases between. Germline V lookup: CDR1 SGHAT, CDR2 FQNNGV. The CDR3 extends over 16 amino acids. The CDR3: CASSLLGQKAQETQYF. The CDR3 DNA is TGTGCCAGCAGCTTACTTGGACAGAAGGCCCAAGAGACCCAGTACTTC.

In this sample, this clonotype turned up many times. This sequence joins TRBV9 and TRBJ1-3; TRBD1 is a possible D gene (5 bases). CDR1 and CDR2 (germline): SGDLS, YYNGEE. V was pared by 0 bases and J by 0 bases, with 13 bases between. The CDR3 has 17 amino acids. This CDR3 is CASSVDLGVSSGNTIYF. The DNA of the CDR3 is TGTGCCAGCAGCGTAGATCTGGGGGTGAGCTCTGGAAACACCATATATTTT.

A remark on this clonotype: The junction departs from the called germline gene at one end, perhaps through a read error. This chain connects TRBV29-1 to TRBJ2-5; 13 bases match TRBD2. The CDR3 is 13 amino acids. CDR1 and CDR2 (germline): SQVTM, ANQGSEA. CDR3 coding DNA: TGCAGCGTTGACGGGCGGACTAGCGGGAGCTCGGACTTC. This encodes CSVDGRTSGSSDF.

This clonotype was picked up many times. The chain uses TRBV28 and TRBJ1-5, with D perhaps matching TRBD1 (5 bases). V was pared by 3 bases and J by 7 bases, with 16 bases between. Germline lookup yields CDR1 MDHEN and CDR2 SYDVKM. The CDR3 is 15 amino acids. In nucleotides, the CDR3 is TGTGCCAGCAGTTTGCTTCCGGGGCTGATACAGCCCCAGCATTTT. Translation: CASSLLPGLIQPQHF.

This clonotype was seen ten or more times. This chain links TRBV20-1 with TRBJ2-5, with 8 bases fitting TRBD1. The germline V gene encodes CDR1 DFQATT and CDR2 SNEGSKA (reference sequence). The CDR3 sequence is 16 residues long. V trimming: 0 bases; J trimming: 1 base; junction bases outside the gene matches: 7. The DNA of the CDR3 is TGCAGTGCTAGAGATATCGCAGGGGGCGTCCAAGAGACCCAGTACTTC. Protein: CSARDIAGGVQETQYF.

This clonotype was observed many times. At one end, the junction sequence differs from germline, possibly due to a read error. V gene TRBV7-9 combines with J gene TRBJ2-7, with 9 bases identical to TRBD2. Germline V gene sequence: CDR1 SEHNR, CDR2 FQNEAQ (reference sequence). This CDR3 contains 13 residues. Here the CDR3 DNA reads TGTGCCAGCAGCTTACTACTAGCGGGCCGGCTGGACTTC. Amino acids: CASSLLLAGRLDF.

The V gene is TRBV18, the J gene TRBJ2-7; 8 bases fit TRBD1. Germline V CDR1 and CDR2: KGHSH, LQKENI. The CDR3 spans 16 residues. V gave up 0 bases and J gave up 2 bases; unmatched junction bases: 6. The CDR3, as DNA: TGTGCCAGCTCACCACCGAGGGGACAGGTCCCCTACGAGCAGTACTTC. Translating it yields CASSPPRGQVPYEQYF.

The sample holds many counts of this clonotype. V usage is TRBV19 and J usage is TRBJ2-5; TRBD1 aligns across 8 bases. Trimming cost V 6 bases and J 3 bases; bases outside gene matches: 12. The CDR3 runs 16 residues. The germline gives CDR1 LNHDA, CDR2 SQIVND (reference sequence). The CDR3 spells CASSLTGASREETQYF. For the CDR3, the DNA is TGTGCCAGTAGCCTGACAGGGGCCTCCCGGGAAGAGACCCAGTACTTC.

This clonotype came up many times. CDR3 in DNA: TGTGCCAGCACCGAGGGGGGTGCGTACACTGAAGCTTTCTTT. Its translation: CASTEGGAYTEAFF. The chain links TRBV6-2 or TRBV6-3 to TRBJ1-1; D possibly corresponds to TRBD1 (6 bases). Germline CDR1 reads MNHEY; CDR2 reads SVGEGT. V lost 7 bases and J lost 3, with 15 bases in between. CDR3 length equals 14 residues.

This clonotype was counted at least ten times. The rearrangement uses TRBV20-1 and TRBJ2-7; D perhaps matches TRBD2 (6 bases). The CDR3 has 13 residues. Germline CDR1 DFQATT, CDR2 SNEGSKA (reference sequence). V was clipped by 7 bases and J by 5 bases, with 18 bases between them. CDR3 sequence (DNA): TGCAGTGTCCGGGACTCCCTTGGGCACGAGCAGTACTTC. Amino acids: CSVRDSLGHEQYF.

The table lists this clonotype with many counts. The rearrangement joins TRBV6-1 to TRBJ1-6; D may be TRBD1 (5 bases). With 4 bases removed from V and 11 bases from J, the gap between germline ends came to 15 bases. Germline CDR1 is MNHNS and CDR2 is SASEGT. CDR3 length: 14 amino acids. CDR3: CASSAGIRVAPLHF. DNA for the CDR3: TGTGCCAGCAGTGCAGGGATCCGGGTTGCACCCCTCCACTTT.

This clonotype was picked up many times. The chain recombines TRBV5-1 with TRBJ2-5, with D hard to call. CDR1 and CDR2 (germline): SGHRS, YFSETQ. Trimming stripped 0 bases from V and 5 bases from J, with 17 bases between. The CDR3 loop spans 16 amino acids. CDR3 nucleotide sequence: TGCGCCAGCAGCTTGGTCGGCGACGCCCGCTCGGAGACCCAGTACTTC. Translating it yields CASSLVGDARSETQYF.

This clonotype was seen many times. The V gene is TRBV6-5, the J gene TRBJ2-7; D perhaps matches TRBD2 (6 bases). The germline V gene encodes CDR1 MNHEY and CDR2 SVGAGI. The V and J ends lost 3 bases and 0 bases respectively, with 15 bases between them. CDR3 length: 16 residues. The CDR3 DNA reads TGTGCCAGCAGTTATGGTTGGGGAGGTAACTCCTACGAGCAGTACTTC. Translated, it gives CASSYGWGGNSYEQYF.

The rearrangement joins TRBV20-1 to TRBJ1-1, with D possibly being TRBD1 (6 bases). Germline CDR1 is DFQATT and CDR2 is SNEGSKA (reference sequence). This CDR3 is built from 12 residues. V was cut by 6 bases and J by 4 bases, with 12 bases left in between. The CDR3 sequence: CSAGTSSTEAFF. CDR3 in DNA: TGCAGTGCCGGGACATCCAGCACTGAAGCTTTCTTT.

J is TRBJ1-1 and V is TRBV20-1; D gene unclear. The CDR3 loop spans 12 amino acids. The germline V and J ends were trimmed by 1 base and 4 bases, with 7 bases remaining between them. Germline V gene data show CDR1 as DFQATT and CDR2 as SNEGSKA (reference sequence). The CDR3: CSARGEGTEAFF. The CDR3 DNA sequence: TGCAGTGCTAGAGGAGAGGGCACTGAAGCTTTCTTT.

This clonotype was observed many times. This sequence joins TRBV6-1 and TRBJ2-4; D remains unclear. Germline CDR1 MNHNS, CDR2 SASEGT. The CDR3 length is 16 residues. Trimming took 6 bases from V and 6 from J, leaving 21 bases between them. The CDR3 coding sequence is TGTGCCAGCAGACCAGAACCTCCGGCACGAGGAAACATTCAGTACTTC. This sequence encodes CASRPEPPARGNIQYF.